This TCR beta chain was observed in a study of T-cell reconstitution after alpha-beta-depleted transplantation in children (dated by TCRdb to about 2016). A note on the overall study: T-cell immune reconstitution after TCRalphabeta/CD19-depleted allogeneic hematopoietic cell transplantation in children was quantitatively tracked in the study by means of TCR repertoire profiling.

The protocol used for the library was PCR. TCRdb shows the sequencer as Illumina HiSeq 2500. Molecular barcoding was employed in the preparation of TCR libraries, with unique molecular identifiers being used to normalize TCRbeta repertoire quantification. TCRdb trimmed the raw reads at Q25, called clones with MiXCR and kept productive beta chains. Rows with one shared CDR3 protein collapse into an entry with the most common genes and DNA. The sample records 200,000 to 250,000 distinct CDR3 sequences, approximately 9.7% of which are singletons. Approximately 4.7% of the sample is in the top ten clones. The sample holds many counts of this clonotype. Its antigen remains undetermined. One base away there is no much larger clone; base qualities are not given. The CDR3 has 14 amino acids, counting the end cysteine and phenylalanine. Of all the DNA, just the CDR3 is kept, 42 bases in frame from base 1. The germline V gene (reference sequence) sets CDR1 to SGHKS and CDR2 to YYEKEE. The V and J ends are trimmed by 9 bases and 1 base, leaving 14 bases between them.

The material was PBMCs from the stem cell graft donor, obtained from the stem cell graft. The chain couples TRBV5-5 to TRBJ2-1, with the D gene uncertain. This clonotype was obtained from a human donor who donated a stem cell graft to a child with SCID. The DNA reads TGTGCCACCGACGAGATGGGGTCCTACAATGAGCAGTTCTTC. It is translated as CATDEMGSYNEQFF.